The sequence of this TCR beta chain was determined in a study of OX40 agonist ivuxolimab in advanced cancers. Turning to the study itself: It was ivuxolimab, an agonistic anti-OX40 (CD134) antibody, that patients were treated with.

Measured with immunoSEQ multiplex PCR; TCRdb has only the in-frame clones, and not every one. The data show 50,000 or so clones, roughly 85% seen once. The CDR3 loop spans 20 amino acids. Germline values: CDR1 MNHEY, CDR2 SMNVEV (reference sequence). The junction had 11 bases not matched to a gene; V was cut back by 0 bases and J by 0 bases. The sample was CD4+ or CD8+ T cells sorted from blood, taken in a trial of the OX40 agonist ivuxolimab. The chain links TRBV27 to TRBJ2-7; TRBD2 matches 13 bases. The TCR originated in an adult with an advanced solid tumor such as melanoma, head and neck, liver or kidney cancer. CDR3 sequence (DNA): TGTGCCAGCAGTTTATCGCGACTAGCGGGAGGCCGAGTCAGCTCCTACGAGCAGTACTTC. It is translated as CASSLSRLAGGRVSSYEQYF.